A single T cell receptor beta chain is shown here with its context. These data come from a study of PD-1 blockade in classical Hodgkin lymphoma. Time point meaning: cycle 4 day 1 (C4D1), after less than seven weeks of nivolumab. Every single patient, without exception, relapsed after autologous stem cell transplantation, and brentuximab vedotin exposure varied. Sequencing used immunoSEQ multiplex PCR; TCRdb keeps in-frame clones, though not all of them. This table has tens of thousands of clones, 87% appearing once. Germline loops: CDR1 LGHNA, CDR2 YNFKEQ. Trimming stripped 2 bases from V and 6 bases from J, with 12 bases between. The CDR3 runs to 14 residues.

The clonotype comes from a human donor with classical Hodgkin lymphoma. Sequencing used peripheral blood mononuclear cells (PBMCs), obtained before the fourth cycle of nivolumab. This chain links TRBV4-2 with TRBJ2-3; the D gene is possibly TRBD1 (5 bases). In DNA form, the CDR3 reads TGTGCCAGCAGCCAACCAAGGGGTGGGGATACGCAGTATTTT. This sequence encodes CASSQPRGGDTQYF.